This TCR beta chain was retrieved from a study of T-cell reconstitution after alpha-beta-depleted transplantation in children. This clonotype has ten or more counts. Unique molecular identifiers were used to barcode this TCRbeta library. TCRdb passed the PCR reads through MiXCR, listing each CDR3 protein once. The repertoire holds 200,000 to 300,000 distinct CDR3 sequences, with 12% as singletons. Germline assignment: CDR1 SGHRS and CDR2 YFSETQ. The CDR3 has 14 residues. Trimming took off 0 bases at V and 7 bases at J, with 13 bases between the two ends. The sequenced sample was PBMCs from the stem cell graft donor, obtained from the stem cell graft. The rearrangement uses TRBV5-1 and TRBJ1-1, with D maybe TRBD1 (6 bases). This receptor was obtained from a human donor who donated a stem cell graft to a child with acute lymphoblastic leukemia. CDR3 sequence: CASSLGQGNFEAFF. The CDR3 DNA follows: TGCGCCAGCAGCTTGGGCCAGGGGAATTTTGAAGCTTTCTTT.